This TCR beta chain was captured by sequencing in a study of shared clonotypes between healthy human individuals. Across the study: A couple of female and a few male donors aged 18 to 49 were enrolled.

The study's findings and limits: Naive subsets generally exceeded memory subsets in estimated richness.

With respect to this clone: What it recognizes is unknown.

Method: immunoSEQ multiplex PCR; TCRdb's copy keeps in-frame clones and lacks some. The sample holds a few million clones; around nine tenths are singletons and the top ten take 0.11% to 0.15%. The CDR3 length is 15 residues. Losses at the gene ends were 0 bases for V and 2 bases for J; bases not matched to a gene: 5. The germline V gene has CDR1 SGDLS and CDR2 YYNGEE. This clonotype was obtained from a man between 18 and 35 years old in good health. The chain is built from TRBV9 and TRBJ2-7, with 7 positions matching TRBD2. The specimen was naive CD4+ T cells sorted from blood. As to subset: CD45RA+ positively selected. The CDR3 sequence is CASSVGGGSTYEQYF. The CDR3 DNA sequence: TGTGCCAGCAGCGTAGGGGGGGGAAGCACCTACGAGCAGTACTTC. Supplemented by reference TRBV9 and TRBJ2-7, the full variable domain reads DSGVTQTPKHLITATGQRVTLRCSPRSGDLSVYWYQQSLDQGLQFLIQYYNGEERAKGNILERFSAQQFPDLHSELNLSSLELGDSALYFCASSVGGGSTYEQYFGPGTRLTVT.